What follows are 13 T cell receptor beta chains derived from one specimen sequenced in a study of control samples from healthy donors and cancer patients. Measured with immunoSEQ multiplex PCR; TCRdb has only the in-frame clones, and not every one. Counted here are over 100,000 clones, about nine tenths occurring once; the ten biggest clones make up 2% to 2.5%. The sample consisted of blood. The receptors originated from a woman between 45 and 60 years old in good health.

The chain carries TRBV6-6 and TRBJ1-1, with D hard to call. Per the germline V gene, CDR1 is MNHNY and CDR2 is SVGAGI (reference sequence). This CDR3 has 11 amino acids. V lost 8 bases to trimming and J lost 3 bases, with 7 bases between them. CDR3 bases: TGTGCCAGCTCGGGAGACACTGAAGCTTTCTTT. Residues: CASSGDTEAFF.

The chain joins TRBV11-2 to TRBJ1-6; D is unclear. Trimming took off 0 bases at V and 9 bases at J, with 12 bases between the two ends. The CDR3 runs to 15 residues. Germline V gene sequence: CDR1 SGHAT, CDR2 FQNNGV. DNA of the CDR3: TGTGCCAGCAGCTTAGATCCTGTTCCTTCTTCACCCCTCCACTTT. Translation: CASSLDPVPSSPLHF.

The V and J genes are TRBV3-1 (or the pseudogene TRBV3-2) and TRBJ2-7; a possible D gene is TRBD1 (6 bases). Germline lookup yields CDR1 LGHDT and CDR2 YNNKEL (reference sequence). Trimming took 4 bases from V and 1 from J, leaving 14 bases between them. This CDR3 is built from 15 residues. The CDR3 region has the DNA TGTGCCAGCAGCCCTTCCGGGACACGGTCCTACGAGCAGTACTTC. Its protein product is CASSPSGTRSYEQYF.

The gene calls are TRBV12-3 or TRBV12-4 and TRBJ1-3; D ambiguous. The CDR3 runs 13 residues. Trimming left V 8 bases short and J 4 bases short, with 12 bases between. The CDR3 protein is CASVIASGNTIYF. CDR3 sequence (DNA): TGTGCCAGCGTAATAGCCAGCGGAAACACCATATATTTT.

This chain joins TRBV2 and TRBJ1-5, with TRBD1 matching 7 bases. The CDR3 has 16 residues. The germline gives CDR1 SNHLY, CDR2 FYNNEI. The J segment lost 4 bases and the V segment lost 0 bases, leaving 6 bases of the junction unmatched. Written as DNA, the CDR3 is TGTGCCAGCAGTGAAGCGCGTACAGGGGTTAATCAGCCCCAGCATTTT. Its protein is CASSEARTGVNQPQHF.

The rearrangement links TRBV5-6 to TRBJ2-7; 7 bases line up with TRBD1. After removal of 5 bases from V and 2 bases from J, the junction contained 4 bases not matched to a gene. The CDR3 consists of 13 residues. CDR1 and CDR2 from the germline V gene are SGHDT and YYEEEE. CDR3 amino acids: CASRSTGAYEQYF. CDR3 sequence (DNA): TGTGCCAGCAGGTCTACAGGGGCCTACGAGCAGTACTTC.

The chain links TRBV5-1 to TRBJ2-6; D remains unclear. The germline V gene has CDR1 SGHRS and CDR2 YFSETQ. The V gene lost 4 bases and the J gene lost 0 bases, with 8 bases spanning the gap. The length of the CDR3 is 15 residues. CDR3 residues: CASSLAVSGANVLTF. The CDR3 bases are TGCGCCAGCAGCCTCGCCGTCTCTGGGGCCAACGTCCTGACTTTC.

The chain has TRBV5-6 and TRBJ2-7, with TRBD2 matching 9 bases. Trimming took 0 bases from V and 5 from J; bases not matched to a gene: 6. This CDR3 is 15 amino acids long. Germline loops: CDR1 SGHDT, CDR2 YYEEEE. In DNA form, the CDR3 reads TGTGCCAGCAGCTTGGCGTCTAGCGGGACAGACGAGCAGTACTTC. The encoded protein is CASSLASSGTDEQYF.

The V and J genes are TRBV3-1 (or the pseudogene TRBV3-2) and TRBJ1-1; tentatively, D is TRBD1 (5 bases). The germline V gene has CDR1 LGHDT and CDR2 YNNKEL (reference sequence). This CDR3 has 15 residues. V was trimmed by 1 base and J by 4 bases, leaving 13 bases between them. CDR3 nucleotide sequence: TGTGCCAGCAGCCAAGTGAGCTCCGGGGGCACTGAAGCTTTCTTT. Protein: CASSQVSSGGTEAFF.

The genes are TRBV9 and TRBJ1-3; D call uncertain. This CDR3 comprises 14 residues. The V gene lost 4 bases and the J gene lost 6 bases, with 14 bases spanning the gap. Germline loops: CDR1 SGDLS, CDR2 YYNGEE. The DNA of the CDR3 is TGTGCCAGCAGCTCCTCCGGGAGGGTAAACACCATATATTTT. Encoded protein: CASSSSGRVNTIYF.

This CDR3 reads CASSLVLGANYGYTF. The DNA of the CDR3 is TGTGCCAGCAGCTTAGTTCTAGGTGCTAACTATGGCTACACCTTC. This chain connects TRBV7-9 to TRBJ1-2; no reliable D call. Trimming left V 1 base short and J 0 bases short, with 9 bases between. This CDR3 comprises 15 residues. CDR1 and CDR2 (germline): SEHNR, FQNEAQ (reference sequence).

The rearrangement joins TRBV5-1 to TRBJ1-1; D not certain. From germline, CDR1 is SGHRS and CDR2 YFSETQ. The CDR3 runs 15 residues. V lost 4 bases to trimming and J lost 6 bases, with 19 bases between them. This chain's CDR3 is CASSRVGSDYAEAFF. CDR3 coding DNA: TGCGCCAGCAGCCGGGTGGGGTCCGACTACGCTGAAGCTTTCTTT. Full variable domain (rest looked up from reference TRBV5-1 and TRBJ1-1): KAGVTQTPRYLIKTRGQQVTLSCSPISGHRSVSWYQQTPGQGLQFLFEYFSETQRNKGNFPGRFSGRQFSNSRSEMNVSTLELGDSALYLCASSRVGSDYAEAFFGQGTRLTVV.

V is TRBV7-2 and J is TRBJ1-3, with D unresolved. The CDR3 loop spans 12 amino acids. V was shortened by 8 bases and J by 0 bases, with 5 bases between the two germline ends. Per the germline V gene, CDR1 is SGHTA and CDR2 is FQGNSA. CDR3 residues: CASSPSGNTIYF. The CDR3 bases are TGTGCCAGCTCCCCCTCTGGAAACACCATATATTTT. Using reference TRBV7-2 and TRBJ1-3 for the parts outside the CDR3, the full variable domain is GAGVSQSPSNKVTEKGKDVELRCDPISGHTALYWYRQSLGQGLEFLIYFQGNSAPDKSGLPSDRFSAERTGGSVSTLTIQRTQQEDSAVYLCASSPSGNTIYFGEGSWLTVV.